This T cell receptor beta chain was identified during a study of Ad26.COV2.S vaccination and SARS-CoV-2 variants. Method: immunoSEQ multiplex PCR; TCRdb's copy keeps in-frame clones and lacks some. The sample consists of approximately 420,000 clones, 70% to 90% of them appearing once. Trimming took 0 bases from V and 6 from J; bases not matched to a gene: 4. This CDR3 has 14 amino acids. Germline CDR1 MDHEN, CDR2 SYDVKM. Stated treatment: some 20 received Ad26.COV2.S at low or high dose, single or two shots; 5 received placebo; per-sample allocation not given. Specimens were obtained on day 63 following the first vaccine or placebo injection. Within Boston, the person who donated was an adult of 18-55 years.

The TCR originated in a person aged 18 to 65 who received the Ad26.COV2.S COVID-19 vaccine or a placebo. This rearrangement joins TRBV28 to TRBJ2-7; the match to TRBD1 covers 8 bases. Sequencing was performed on peripheral blood, taken in a trial of Ad26.COV2.S vaccine versus placebo. In DNA, the CDR3 is TGTGCCAGCAGTTTATGGACAGGGGTTGGCGAGCAGTACTTC. It specifies CASSLWTGVGEQYF.